The present TCR beta chain was sequenced within a study of cytomegalovirus exposure and HLA in healthy donors. Study background: Among the roughly 400 genotyped donors, 81% were placed in the Caucasian-associated ancestry cluster. Study outcomes and limitations: Per a prior analysis, the majority of TCR beta V segments were productive roughly 90% or roughly 30% of the time. DRB1 showed the most TCR associations and HLA-C the fewest in a later analysis, as rates varied by HLA locus.

Comment on this clone: Antigen unknown.

Primers: 60 Vbeta forward and 13 Jbeta reverse. Only in-frame clones appear in the TCRdb table, and some are missing; sequencing was by immunoSEQ multiplex PCR. The table lists a few hundred thousand clones, 80% to 95% of them singletons, with about 1.7% in the top ten. The V end lost 3 bases, the J end lost 0 bases, and 8 bases lay between the germline ends. Germline loops: CDR1 MNHEY, CDR2 SMNVEV (reference sequence). The CDR3 covers 15 residues. Sampled while nominally healthy, donors likely had unrecorded immune exposures. The chain links TRBV27 to TRBJ1-4; D not certain. The sample comprised PBMCs. The clonotype was recovered from a girl aged 2 to 10 in good health and CMV-seronegative. The CDR3 DNA reads as TGTGCCAGCAGTTTTGCCTCAGCAACTAATGAAAAACTGTTTTTT. Amino acid sequence: CASSFASATNEKLFF.